This T cell receptor beta chain derives from a study of T cells in localized non-small cell lung cancer (dated by TCRdb to between 2020 and 2021). With respect to the entire study: The study analyzed T cell repertoires of roughly 220 early-stage NSCLC patients, comparing tumors and uninvolved tumor-adjacent lungs. The cohort comprised roughly 240 treatment-naïve NSCLC patients with resected, localized lung tumors. A mean age of around 69 years was recorded for the NSCLC patients, of whom under 150 were male and about a hundred were female.

Remarks on this clone: Its specific antigen is unknown. No base quality information exists; no much larger clone differs at one position.

TCR beta CDR3 regions were sequenced from DNA using the immunoSEQ Assay. The original methods were these. T cell density was computed as TCR beta template counts normalized to usable DNA estimated by amplifying housekeeping genes. Richness was estimated with the preseqR package, extrapolating to 400,000 templates for PBMC samples and 120,000 templates for tissue samples. Clonality was defined as one minus Pielou's evenness. Tissue-enriched TCRs were identified through differential abundance testing performed on productive amino-acid clonotypes, with a minimum total count of 5 and an alpha of 0.1. The Jaccard Index and the Morisita Overlap Index were used to measure how much the repertoires overlapped between compartments. GLIPH clustered TCR beta CDR3s with public tetramer-defined viral CDR3s; viral motifs required at least three viral sequences plus V-gene enrichment. TCRdb limited this immuneACCESS table to in-frame rearrangements with V and J called. A share of clones is missing; checked studies link under half to unresolved V genes, and the rest is unexplained. V and J calls plus clone size are reproduced from that table; the DNA served to infer D and trimming. The sample table shows just over 20,000 clones, and about 84% are seen once. The top ten clones comprise more than 15% of the sample.

At diagnosis, tumor, uninvolved tumor-adjacent lung and peripheral blood were collected and then preserved as a mix of FFPE and fresh-frozen material. For TCR repertoire profiling, blood samples were analyzed in the form of peripheral blood mononuclear cells. V loses 10 bases of germline sequence and J loses 7 bases, and the interval between the two ends is 25 bases. For CDR1 and CDR2, the germline V gene lists MDHEN and SYDVKM. Its CDR3 holds 16 amino acids, cysteine through phenylalanine. The sequence is cut down to CDR3 DNA, 48 bases in frame from base 1. Study-level results and caveats: A median of 57 of the top 100 tumor clones turned up in the paired uninvolved adjacent lung, and fewer than 35 of those clones also ranked among the top 100 of that same adjacent lung. Higher blood T cell density associated with longer overall survival, while higher adjacent-lung clonality associated with shorter survival. Uninvolved tumor-adjacent lung showed the highest T cell clonality, higher than tumor, which suggests more focused antigenic responses in the uninvolved tumor-adjacent lung. Because multi-region tumor sequencing was not performed, intratumor heterogeneity could not be ruled out. Since the design was exploratory, TCR variables were selected using unadjusted p-values with no false-discovery rate correction.

The starting material was PBMCs, obtained before any cancer treatment. This clonotype was obtained from a woman between 35 and 75 years old with stage II squamous cell lung carcinoma. The V and J segments used are TRBV28 and TRBJ2-2; the D call is possibly TRBD1 or TRBD2, each sharing 5 bases. The sequenced DNA: TGTGCCACCGCGAAGGGGCTCGAGGGAGTGAACGGGGAGCTGTTTTTT. Its translation is CATAKGLEGVNGELFF.